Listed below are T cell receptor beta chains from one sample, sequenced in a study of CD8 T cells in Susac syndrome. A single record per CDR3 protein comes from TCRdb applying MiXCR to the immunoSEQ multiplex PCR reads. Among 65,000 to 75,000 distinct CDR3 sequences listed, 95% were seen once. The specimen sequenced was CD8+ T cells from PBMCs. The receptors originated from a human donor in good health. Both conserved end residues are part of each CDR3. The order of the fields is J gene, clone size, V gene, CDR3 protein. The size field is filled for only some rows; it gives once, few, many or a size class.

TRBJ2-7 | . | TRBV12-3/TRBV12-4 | CASSFDGAYEQYF
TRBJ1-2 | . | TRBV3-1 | CASSQVGRLNYGYTF
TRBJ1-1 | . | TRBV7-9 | CASSTATEAFF
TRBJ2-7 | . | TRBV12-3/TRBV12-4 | CASSLAGNGYEQYF
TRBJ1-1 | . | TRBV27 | CASSLLASTEAFF
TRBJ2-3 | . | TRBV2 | CASSELNLSPDTQYF
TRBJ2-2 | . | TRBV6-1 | CASSETSHFADTGELFF
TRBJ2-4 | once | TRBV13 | CASSNRGSKNIQYF
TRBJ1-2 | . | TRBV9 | CASSITGVDGYTF
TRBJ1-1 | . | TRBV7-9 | CASSLVGDVEAFF
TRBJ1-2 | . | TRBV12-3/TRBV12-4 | CASSPFGLGYGYTF
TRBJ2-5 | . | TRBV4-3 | CASSPDRGKTQYF
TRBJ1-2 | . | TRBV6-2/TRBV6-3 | CASTSYRGNGYTF
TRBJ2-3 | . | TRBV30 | CAWSSLTDTQYF
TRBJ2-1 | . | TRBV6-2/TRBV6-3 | CASSYSSEQFF